This section outlines one TCR beta chain sequence together with its context. The CDR3 consists of 14 residues. After removal of 8 bases from V and 2 bases from J, the junction contained 8 bases not matched to a gene. From germline, CDR1 is WSHSY and CDR2 SAAADI. The data belong to a study of blood T cells in healthy people across ages. A second PCR, run for about 7 to 11 cycles, used a sample-barcoded 5' primer plus a J-beta primer mix. TCRdb processed the 5' RACE reads anew with MiXCR; each CDR3 protein has one entry. Of some 760,000 distinct CDR3 sequences in the sample, around a quarter are singletons; the top ten hold more than 7.5%. The sample also formed part of further work on T cells of mothers and their children.

Sequencing input: blood. V gene TRBV10-2 combines with J gene TRBJ2-5, with 7 bases identical to TRBD1. This clonotype was sampled from a boy younger than 18 in good health. CDR3 in DNA: TGCGCCAGCGGCTGGGACAGCGTACAAGAGACCCAGTACTTC. Translated: CASGWDSVQETQYF.